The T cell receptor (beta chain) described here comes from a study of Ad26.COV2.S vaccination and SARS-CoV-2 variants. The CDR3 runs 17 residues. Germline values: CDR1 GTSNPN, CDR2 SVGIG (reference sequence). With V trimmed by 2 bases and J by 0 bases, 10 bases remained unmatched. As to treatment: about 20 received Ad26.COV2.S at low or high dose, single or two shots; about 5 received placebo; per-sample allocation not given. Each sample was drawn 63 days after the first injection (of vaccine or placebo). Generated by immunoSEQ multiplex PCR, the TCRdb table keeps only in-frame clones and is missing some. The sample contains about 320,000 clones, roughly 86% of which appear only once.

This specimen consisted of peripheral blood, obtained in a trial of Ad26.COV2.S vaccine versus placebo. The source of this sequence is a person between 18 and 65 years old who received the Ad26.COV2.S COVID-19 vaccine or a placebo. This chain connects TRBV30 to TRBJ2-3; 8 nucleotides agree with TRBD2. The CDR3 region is CAWSKVSGGTSTDTQYF. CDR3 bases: TGTGCCTGGAGTAAGGTGTCGGGAGGGACTAGCACAGATACGCAGTATTTT. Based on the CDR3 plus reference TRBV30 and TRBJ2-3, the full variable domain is SQTIHQWPATLVQPVGSPLSLECTVEGTSNPNLYWYRQAAGRGLQLLFYSVGIGQISSEVPQNLSASRPQDRQFILSSKKLLLSDSGFYLCAWSKVSGGTSTDTQYFGPGTRLTVL.